This entry lists 30 T cell receptor beta chains sequenced from one sample in a study of blood T cells in healthy people across ages. Then a second PCR, running about 6 to 12 cycles, was carried out with a sample-barcoded 5' primer and a J-beta primer mix. TCRdb analysed the 5' RACE reads with MiXCR anew, one entry per CDR3 protein. The table shows 800,000 to 950,000 distinct CDR3 sequences, with roughly 29% occurring only once. These data also formed part of another study, on T cells of mothers and their children.

The specimen sequenced was blood. Source of these receptors: a woman in her 40s in good health.

This clonotype was seen more than once but under ten times. The genes are TRBV10-3 and TRBJ2-3; 9 bases are a match to TRBD1. Germline values: CDR1 ENHRY, CDR2 SYGVKD. The CDR3 is made up of 14 amino acids. Trimming cost V 4 bases and J 3 bases; bases outside gene matches: 2. The CDR3 region is CAISAGTGTDTQYF. The CDR3, as DNA: TGTGCCATCAGTGCCGGGACAGGGACAGATACGCAGTATTTT.

About this clonotype: A much larger clone lies one base from this, so it may be a read error. The chain uses TRBV27 and TRBJ2-4, with D maybe TRBD1 (6 bases). V was pared by 5 bases and J by 13 bases, with 18 bases between. Germline V gives CDR1 MNHEY, CDR2 SMNVEV (reference sequence). The CDR3 consists of 13 residues. The CDR3 region is CASSPDSGLEQYF. Written as DNA, the CDR3 is TGTGCCAGCAGTCCGGACAGTGGGCTTGAGCAGTACTTC.

The rearrangement joins TRBV12-3 or TRBV12-4 to TRBJ1-4; 9 nucleotides agree with TRBD1. Germline trimming cut 8 bases from V and 5 bases from J; bases unmatched to any gene: 9. The CDR3 is 15 amino acids. For the CDR3, the DNA is TGTGCCAGCCGATTCTCCGGACAGGGGAATGAAAAACTGTTTTTT. Translation: CASRFSGQGNEKLFF.

The table lists this clonotype with many counts. The chain uses TRBV21-1 and TRBJ2-7. TRBV21-1 is a pseudogene locus. CDR3 size: 17 residues. The chain's CDR3 is CASSKEESQGRSYEQYF. The DNA for the CDR3 is TGTGCCAGCAGCAAAGAGGAGTCGCAGGGACGCTCCTACGAGCAGTACTTC.

On this clonotype: A much bigger clone sits one base away, suggesting this may be a read error. This chain joins TRBV20-1 and TRBJ2-1; unclear D gene. Trimming took off 4 bases at V and 10 bases at J, with 20 bases between the two ends. The CDR3 extends over 14 amino acids. Per the germline V gene, CDR1 is DFQATT and CDR2 is SNEGSKA (reference sequence). The CDR3 reads CSANKGLIVDEQFF. CDR3 coding DNA: TGCAGTGCTAACAAGGGTTTGATTGTGGACGAGCAGTTCTTC.

This clonotype was found a few times. V usage is TRBV12-3 or TRBV12-4 and J usage is TRBJ1-2; unclear D gene. The CDR3 has 13 residues. V was pared by 6 bases and J by 8 bases, with 16 bases between. CDR3 nucleotide sequence: TGTGCCAGCAGCTCGATAGGAGGAGGAGGCTACACCTTC. Translating gives CASSSIGGGGYTF.

About this clonotype: One end of the junction varies from germline; a read error may be responsible. The genes are TRBV2 and TRBJ1-5; D remains ambiguous. This CDR3 has 13 amino acids. Per the germline V gene, CDR1 is SNHLY and CDR2 is FYNNEI. CDR3 in amino acids: CASKVLSNQPRHF. Written as DNA, the CDR3 is TGTGCCAGCAAAGTGCTTAGCAATCAGCCCCGGCATTTT.

The chain combines TRBV19 with TRBJ2-5, with D hard to call. V was shortened by 5 bases and J by 0 bases, with 7 bases between the two germline ends. Germline V gives CDR1 LNHDA, CDR2 SQIVND (reference sequence). CDR3 size: 13 residues. CDR3 sequence reads: CASSERNQETQYF. The CDR3 region has the DNA TGTGCCAGTAGTGAACGGAACCAAGAGACCCAGTACTTC.

This clonotype turned up a few times. The CDR3 reads CASSPLFSGVNYEQYF. CDR3 DNA sequence: TGTGCCAGCAGTCCCTTGTTTAGCGGGGTAAACTACGAGCAGTACTTC. J is TRBJ2-7 and V is TRBV27; 8 bases are a match to TRBD2. The CDR3 contains 16 residues. Germline CDR1 MNHEY, CDR2 SMNVEV (reference sequence). V lost 5 bases to trimming and J lost 3 bases; unmatched junction nucleotides: 12.

This clonotype was counted only a few times. The chain links TRBV6-2 or TRBV6-3 to TRBJ1-6; no reliable D call. Trimming took off 2 bases at V and 7 bases at J, with 12 bases between the two ends. The length of the CDR3 is 15 residues. CDR1 is MNHEY and CDR2 is SVGEGT in the germline V gene. The CDR3 loop is CASSYETSGNSPLHF. CDR3 sequence (DNA): TGTGCCAGCAGTTACGAGACTAGTGGAAATTCACCCCTCCACTTT.

This chain links TRBV2 with TRBJ1-1, with a tentative D call TRBD1 (6 bases). Germline V gene lookup returns CDR1 SNHLY and CDR2 FYNNEI. The V and J ends lost 6 bases and 0 bases respectively, with 11 bases between them. This CDR3 has 14 amino acids. The CDR3 DNA follows: TGTGCCAGCAGCGGGGGCAGAGTGAACACTGAAGCTTTCTTT. Protein: CASSGGRVNTEAFF.

This clonotype has only a few counts. It may be a read error: a sequence one base away is much more abundant. V is TRBV11-2 and J is TRBJ1-2, with no clear D. Per the germline V gene, CDR1 is SGHAT and CDR2 is FQNNGV. The CDR3 length is 14 residues. Written as DNA, the CDR3 is TGTTCCAGCAGCTTAGAGGCAGCAGTCTATGGCTACACCTTC. It specifies CSSSLEAAVYGYTF. The entire variable domain, with the rest obtained from reference TRBV11-2 and TRBJ1-2, is as follows: EAGVAQSPRYKIIEKRQSVAFWCNPISGHATLYWYQQILGQGPKLLIQFQNNGVVDDSQLPKDRFSAERLKGVDSTLKIQPAKLEDSAVYLCSSSLEAAVYGYTFGSGTRLTVV.

The chain has TRBV6-6 and TRBJ2-7; 12 nucleotides agree with TRBD2. Germline values: CDR1 MNHNY, CDR2 SVGAGI (reference sequence). J gave up 3 bases and V 5 bases, and 5 bases lay outside the gene matches. The CDR3 is made up of 15 amino acids. The CDR3: CASSGGLAGYYEQYF. The CDR3 DNA follows: TGTGCCAGCAGTGGGGGACTAGCGGGTTACTACGAGCAGTACTTC.

The chain joins TRBV6-2 or TRBV6-3 to TRBJ1-1; a weak D match, TRBD1 (5 bases). The CDR3 contains 11 residues. Germline CDR1 reads MNHEY; CDR2 reads SVGEGT. V lost 8 bases, J lost 4 bases, and 8 bases lay in between. CDR3 DNA sequence: TGTGCCAGCCTGCAGGGCACTGAAGCTTTCTTT. Encoded protein: CASLQGTEAFF.

This clonotype was recorded a few times. This chain joins TRBV18 and TRBJ2-7; 9 bases agree with TRBD1. V shed 6 bases, J shed 1 base, and the junction held 4 bases outside the gene matches. Germline V gives CDR1 KGHSH, CDR2 LQKENI. The CDR3 consists of 14 residues. Written as DNA, the CDR3 is TGTGCCAGCTCGGGACAGGGCTTATCCTACGAGCAGTACTTC. As protein: CASSGQGLSYEQYF.

This clonotype was seen a handful of times. The V and J genes are TRBV7-2 and TRBJ2-1; D gene uncertain. This CDR3 is 14 amino acids long. V was clipped by 1 base and J by 8 bases, with 12 bases between them. Germline V gene data show CDR1 as SGHTA and CDR2 as FQGNSA. The CDR3 bases are TGTGCCAGCAGCTTAGAATTCCGCGGAGATGAGCAGTTCTTC. As protein: CASSLEFRGDEQFF.

This clonotype has a count of ten or more. The V gene is TRBV29-1, the J gene TRBJ2-3; tentatively, D is TRBD1 (5 bases). There are 15 residues in the CDR3. The germline V gene has CDR1 SQVTM and CDR2 ANQGSEA. Trimming stripped 4 bases from V and 0 bases from J, with 14 bases between. CDR3 sequence reads: CSVVPEQASTDTQYF. In DNA form, the CDR3 reads TGCAGCGTTGTGCCGGAACAGGCTAGCACAGATACGCAGTATTTT.

This clonotype turned up a few times. V is TRBV20-1 and J is TRBJ2-5, with TRBD1 matching 8 bases. The DNA end lines up better with TRBJ2-7; the J call may be wrong. This CDR3 contains 13 residues. Germline lookup yields CDR1 DFQATT and CDR2 SNEGSKA (reference sequence). The CDR3 loop reads CSARDRENHEQYF. In nucleotides, the CDR3 is TGCAGTGCTAGGGACAGGGAGAACCACGAGCAGTACTTC.

The rearrangement links TRBV20-1 to TRBJ1-2; possible D gene TRBD1, 5 bases. The V gene's germline CDR1 is DFQATT and CDR2 SNEGSKA (reference sequence). V gave up 4 bases and J gave up 1 base, with 10 bases separating them. The CDR3 loop spans 13 amino acids. CDR3: CSATYRYNYGYTF. The CDR3 DNA is TGCAGTGCTACTTACAGGTATAACTATGGCTACACCTTC.

The chain is built from TRBV28 and TRBJ1-5; no definite D call. Per germline, CDR1 MDHEN and CDR2 SYDVKM. Trimming removed 9 bases from V and 4 bases from J, with 13 bases in between. The CDR3 covers 13 residues. In DNA form, the CDR3 reads TGTGCCAGGTGGAGGCAGAAGAATCAGCCCCAGCATTTT. Its protein is CARWRQKNQPQHF.

The chain links TRBV7-2 to TRBJ1-2, with D possibly TRBD1 on 5 matching bases. V was cut by 5 bases and J by 6 bases, with 28 bases left in between. CDR1 and CDR2 (germline): SGHTA, FQGNSA. The CDR3 sequence is 18 residues long. The CDR3 sequence: CASSPRRRDWGLADGYTF. The CDR3 DNA reads as TGTGCCAGCAGCCCACGACGCCGGGACTGGGGATTAGCTGATGGCTACACCTTC.

Concerning this clonotype itself: This may be a read error, as it is one base from a much larger clone. The chain recombines TRBV7-8 with TRBJ2-1; tentatively, D is TRBD2 (5 bases). The CDR3 spans 15 residues. The germline V gene has CDR1 SGHVS and CDR2 FQNEAQ. The CDR3 nucleotides are TGTACCAGCAGCTTTCGGACTCCATCCTACAATGAGCAGTTCTTC. This translates into CTSSFRTPSYNEQFF.

The genes are TRBV20-1 and TRBJ2-1; 11 nucleotides line up with TRBD2. The CDR3 has 13 residues. V trimming: 5 bases; J trimming: 7 bases; junction bases outside the gene matches: 4. Germline CDR1 and CDR2: DFQATT and SNEGSKA (reference sequence). CDR3: CSACLAGGNEQFF. The CDR3 DNA reads as TGCAGTGCTTGCCTAGCGGGGGGAAATGAGCAGTTCTTC.

V usage is TRBV7-2 and J usage is TRBJ2-3, with D possibly TRBD2 on 5 matching bases. In germline, CDR1 is SGHTA, CDR2 FQGNSA. The CDR3 has 15 residues. V dropped 6 bases and J dropped 0 bases, with 13 bases sitting between them. The CDR3 protein is CASSRRWTSTDTQYF. In DNA, the CDR3 is TGTGCCAGCAGTCGGAGATGGACTAGCACAGATACGCAGTATTTT.

This clonotype was detected a few times. This sequence may be a read error, since a much larger clone differs from it by one base. The chain links TRBV28 to TRBJ2-1; TRBD2 matches 7 bases. The CDR3 sequence is 17 residues long. Per germline, CDR1 MDHEN and CDR2 SYDVKM. The J segment lost 10 bases and the V segment lost 6 bases, leaving 21 bases of the junction unmatched. The CDR3 loop is CASSTTIGRGRSYEQFF. CDR3 DNA sequence: TGTGCCAGCAGCACCACCATTGGGAGGGGACGATCCTACGAGCAGTTCTTC.

The gene calls are TRBV19 and TRBJ2-5; the D gene is possibly TRBD1 (6 bases). Deletions cut 4 bases from V and 3 bases from J, with 18 bases between. The CDR3 runs to 16 residues. Germline CDR1 is LNHDA and CDR2 is SQIVND (reference sequence). CDR3 amino acids: CASSTFAGQIEETQYF. CDR3 DNA: TGTGCCAGTAGTACCTTTGCCGGACAGATCGAAGAGACCCAGTACTTC.

Details on this clonotype: This may be a read error: a much more frequent sequence differs by one nucleotide. The J gene is TRBJ2-4, the V gene TRBV4-3, with D tentatively TRBD2 (6 bases). The DNA end is more similar to TRBJ2-7, so the J call may be wrong. Germline V CDR1 and CDR2: LGHNA, YSLEER. This CDR3 comprises 16 residues. The CDR3 spells CASSQVDGGAYYEQYF. CDR3 DNA: TGCGCCAGCAGCCAAGTGGACGGAGGGGCCTACTACGAGCAGTACTTC.

As regards this clonotype: A single base separates this from a much larger clone, so it may be a read error. The chain links TRBV10-3 to TRBJ1-1, with TRBD1 identical over 7 bases. Per germline, CDR1 ENHRY and CDR2 SYGVKD. There are 14 residues in the CDR3. Here the CDR3 DNA reads TGTGCCATCAGTTCAGGGGGACAGAACGCTGAAGCTTTCTTT. It specifies CAISSGGQNAEAFF.

The CDR3 sequence: CASSSWGTHETQYF. The CDR3 coding sequence is TGTGCCAGCAGCTCCTGGGGGACCCACGAGACCCAGTACTTC. The chain has TRBV7-9 and TRBJ2-5; D is tentatively TRBD1 or TRBD2 (5 bases each). Germline CDR1 SEHNR, CDR2 FQNEAQ (reference sequence). This CDR3 contains 14 residues. V was cut by 4 bases and J by 5 bases, with 14 bases left in between.

The chain carries TRBV5-1 and TRBJ2-3; the D is unclear. The germline gives CDR1 SGHRS, CDR2 YFSETQ. V dropped 0 bases and J dropped 6 bases, with 11 bases sitting between them. This CDR3 is built from 14 residues. The CDR3 DNA sequence: TGCGCCAGCAGCTTGGTCCCCGTCGCGGATACGCAGTATTTT. This codes for CASSLVPVADTQYF.